The 27 T cell receptor beta chains presented below share a single source sample, sequenced in a study of blood T cell repertoires in COVID-19. Sequencing used immunoSEQ multiplex PCR; TCRdb keeps in-frame clones, though not all of them. Of more than 200,000 clones listed, 88% are singletons. The sequenced material came from peripheral blood. The receptors originated from a woman aged 25 to 45 with COVID-19, enrolled during active disease.

Written as DNA, the CDR3 is TGTGCCAGCAGGGACCGGGGGGCAAACCAAGAGACCCAGTACTTC. Encoded protein: CASRDRGANQETQYF. The chain employs TRBV28 and TRBJ2-5, with D perhaps TRBD2 (7 bases). The CDR3 is 15 residues long. V was shortened by 6 bases and J by 0 bases, with 14 bases between the two germline ends. The V gene's germline CDR1 is MDHEN and CDR2 SYDVKM.

This clone was counted a single time. The V call is TRBV7-2, the J call TRBJ2-6, with TRBD1 as a possible D gene (5 bases). The CDR3 extends over 15 amino acids. Trimming stripped 3 bases from V and 4 bases from J, with 10 bases between. Looked up from germline, CDR1 is SGHTA and CDR2 is FQGNSA. CDR3 bases: TGTGCCAGCAGCTTCGACAGCCCCGGGGCCAACGTCCTGACTTTC. It translates to CASSFDSPGANVLTF.

V gene TRBV19 combines with J gene TRBJ1-2, with 9 bases matching TRBD1. The germline CDR1 and CDR2 sequences are LNHDA and SQIVND (reference sequence). The length of the CDR3 is 16 residues. V was pared by 1 base and J by 5 bases, with 8 bases of the junction left unmatched. The CDR3 sequence: CASSIVIGTGQYGYTF. CDR3 nucleotides: TGTGCCAGTAGTATAGTAATAGGGACAGGGCAGTATGGCTACACCTTC.

The rearrangement links TRBV7-9 to TRBJ2-7, with TRBD2 identical over 7 bases. Trimming at V came to 3 bases and at J to 3 bases, leaving 5 bases not matched to a gene. Per germline, CDR1 SEHNR and CDR2 FQNEAQ (reference sequence). The CDR3 runs to 14 residues. CDR3 amino acids: CASSLGGSGYEQYV. The CDR3 nucleotides read TGTGCCAGCAGCTTGGGCGGGAGTGGCTACGAGCAGTACGTC.

The chain employs TRBV7-2 and TRBJ1-6; D gene unclear. The CDR3 spans 16 residues. Trimming took off 1 base at V and 7 bases at J, with 14 bases between the two ends. Per germline, CDR1 SGHTA and CDR2 FQGNSA. CDR3 coding DNA: TGTGCCAGCAGCTTAGTTCCCGGGCGGGGAAATTCACCCCTCCACTTT. Residues: CASSLVPGRGNSPLHF.

As regards this clone: Other nucleotide sequences from this sample produce the same CDR3. V usage is TRBV7-2 and J usage is TRBJ2-1, with D possibly being TRBD2 (5 bases). Germline V lookup: CDR1 SGHTA, CDR2 FQGNSA. Trimming took 0 bases from V and 2 from J, leaving 8 bases between them. This CDR3 contains 15 residues. CDR3 region: CASSLAAGAYNEQFF. DNA of the CDR3: TGTGCCAGCAGCTTAGCCGCGGGTGCCTACAATGAGCAGTTCTTC.

This chain links TRBV3-1 (or the pseudogene TRBV3-2) with TRBJ2-7; D unclear. The CDR3 sequence is 13 residues long. Germline-derived CDR1 and CDR2 are LGHDT and YNNKEL (reference sequence). Trimming took 4 bases from V and 0 from J, leaving 7 bases between them. CDR3 protein: CASSLRGSYEQYF. In nucleotides, the CDR3 is TGTGCCAGCAGCCTCAGAGGCTCCTACGAGCAGTACTTC.

The chain has TRBV7-2 and TRBJ1-5, with D unclear. Deletions cut 3 bases from V and 2 bases from J, with 11 bases between. This CDR3 has 15 amino acids. In germline, CDR1 is SGHTA, CDR2 FQGNSA. CDR3 sequence (DNA): TGTGCCAGCAGCTTTTACGGGGTGGGCAATCAGCCCCAGCATTTT. Its protein product is CASSFYGVGNQPQHF.

This clone was detected once. The V gene is TRBV24-1, the J gene TRBJ2-2; tentative D call: TRBD1 (6 bases). This CDR3 spans 15 amino acids. V was clipped by 3 bases and J by 6 bases, with 13 bases between them. CDR1 KGHDR and CDR2 SFDVKD come from the germline V gene. CDR3 region: CATSDRNRVSGELFF. CDR3 in DNA: TGTGCCACCAGTGATCGGAACAGGGTGTCCGGGGAGCTGTTTTTT.

This clone was observed a few times. The gene calls are TRBV25-1 and TRBJ1-4; D unclear. Germline loops: CDR1 MGHDK, CDR2 SYGVNS. Trimming stripped 1 base from V and 0 bases from J, with 12 bases between. CDR3 length equals 17 residues. The CDR3 DNA reads TGTGCCAGCAGTGAATTTAGAGAGGGAACAACTAATGAAAAACTGTTTTTT. Translated, it gives CASSEFREGTTNEKLFF. Based on the CDR3 plus reference TRBV25-1 and TRBJ1-4, the full variable domain is EADIYQTPRYLVIGTGKKITLECSQTMGHDKMYWYQQDPGMELHLIHYSYGVNSTEKGDLSSESTVSRIRTEHFPLTLESARPSHTSQYLCASSEFREGTTNEKLFFGSGTQLSVL.

The chain recombines TRBV18 with TRBJ2-3, with TRBD1 as a possible D gene (5 bases). Deletions cut 3 bases from V and 5 bases from J, with 15 bases between. This CDR3 comprises 15 residues. Germline CDR1 is KGHSH and CDR2 is LQKENI. The CDR3 coding sequence is TGTGCCAGCTCACCTCGAACAGGTTACGAAGATACGCAGTATTTT. Translation: CASSPRTGYEDTQYF.

CDR3 protein: CASRPGQGASSPLHF. As DNA, the CDR3 is TGTGCCAGCAGGCCCGGACAGGGTGCGAGTTCACCCCTCCACTTT. The genes are TRBV6-6 and TRBJ1-6; 8 nucleotides line up with TRBD1. Per germline, CDR1 MNHNY and CDR2 SVGAGI (reference sequence). Trimming took 6 bases from V and 9 from J; bases not matched to a gene: 10. There are 15 residues in the CDR3.

CDR3 sequence (DNA): TGTGCCAGCAGCGGACGGACAGCGACAGGGAACTATGGCTACACCTTC. This codes for CASSGRTATGNYGYTF. V usage is TRBV9 and J usage is TRBJ1-2, with 7 nucleotides matching TRBD1. Germline trimming cut 3 bases from V and 2 bases from J; bases unmatched to any gene: 10. The germline V gene encodes CDR1 SGDLS and CDR2 YYNGEE. The CDR3 totals 16 residues.

The chain carries TRBV7-2 and TRBJ2-3, with 8 bases fitting TRBD1. Germline V CDR1 and CDR2: SGHTA, FQGNSA. The CDR3 runs 14 residues. The trim removed 5 bases at V and 5 bases at J, leaving 6 bases unmatched. CDR3 loop: CASSQGQGQDTQYF. The CDR3 DNA follows: TGTGCCAGCAGCCAAGGACAGGGTCAAGATACGCAGTATTTT.

The chain employs TRBV11-2 and TRBJ2-5; 10 bases are shared with TRBD2. The germline V gene has CDR1 SGHAT and CDR2 FQNNGV. CDR3 size: 14 residues. V gave up 4 bases and J gave up 5 bases; unmatched junction bases: 4. The CDR3 here is CASSWTSGEETQYF. The CDR3 DNA follows: TGTGCCAGCAGCTGGACTAGCGGAGAGGAGACCCAGTACTTC.

The genes are TRBV29-1 and TRBJ2-2, with D possibly matching TRBD2 (5 bases). Germline assignment: CDR1 SQVTM and CDR2 ANQGSEA. V dropped 7 bases and J dropped 6 bases, with 15 bases sitting between them. The CDR3 is 13 residues long. The CDR3 nucleotides are TGCAGCGGGAAAACAGCTAGCTCCGGGGAGCTGTTTTTT. It is translated as CSGKTASSGELFF.

V is TRBV10-3 and J is TRBJ2-7; the match to TRBD1 covers 9 bases. Germline CDR1 ENHRY, CDR2 SYGVKD. The V segment lost 2 bases and the J segment 3 bases; nucleotides outside the gene matches: 8. This CDR3 comprises 16 residues. CDR3 sequence (DNA): TGTGCCATCAGTGAGACCGGGACAGGGCGCTTCTACGAGCAGTACTTC. As protein: CAISETGTGRFYEQYF.

This chain links TRBV10-3 with TRBJ1-2, with 7 positions matching TRBD1. From germline, CDR1 is ENHRY and CDR2 SYGVKD. This CDR3 is 17 amino acids long. The V gene end was trimmed by 3 bases and the J gene end by 1 base; junction bases not matched to a gene: 11. This chain's CDR3 is CAISDPRTGELNYGYTF. The CDR3 DNA sequence: TGTGCCATCAGTGACCCACGGACAGGAGAACTTAACTATGGCTACACCTTC.

The genes are TRBV5-4 and TRBJ2-5; TRBD1 is a possible D gene (6 bases). Trimming removed 0 bases from V and 7 bases from J, with 19 bases in between. This CDR3 spans 16 amino acids. CDR1 is SGHNT and CDR2 is YYREEE in the germline V gene (reference sequence). The CDR3 spells CASSLVAGQHSGTQYF. CDR3 sequence (DNA): TGTGCCAGCAGCTTGGTGGCTGGACAGCATTCGGGGACCCAGTACTTC.

This chain connects TRBV19 to TRBJ1-3, with 8 bases aligning to TRBD1. CDR3 length: 16 amino acids. Germline CDR1 reads LNHDA; CDR2 reads SQIVND (reference sequence). J was trimmed by 3 bases and V by 3 bases; bases with no gene match: 7. The chain's CDR3 is CASSIYDRGHGNTIYF. Written as DNA, the CDR3 is TGTGCCAGTAGTATTTATGACAGGGGACATGGAAACACCATATATTTT.

This chain joins TRBV7-8 and TRBJ2-2; 7 bases fit TRBD2. CDR3 size: 16 residues. Trimming took 5 bases from V and 4 from J; bases not matched to a gene: 10. CDR1 is SGHVS, CDR2 FQNEAQ, per germline. The CDR3 here is CASSVTGLIFTGELFF. The DNA of the CDR3 is TGTGCCAGCAGCGTAACGGGACTAATATTCACCGGGGAGCTGTTTTTT.

The chain carries TRBV18 and TRBJ1-1; possible D gene TRBD1, 6 bases. V dropped 2 bases and J dropped 1 base, with 14 bases sitting between them. Germline V gene lookup returns CDR1 KGHSH and CDR2 LQKENI. This CDR3 region has 16 residues. CDR3 nucleotide sequence: TGTGCCAGCTCACCAAACAGGGTTTCGCAGAACACTGAAGCTTTCTTT. This codes for CASSPNRVSQNTEAFF.

CDR3 DNA: TGTGCCAGCAGGCGGGACCACACCGGGGAGCTGTTTTTT. It translates to CASRRDHTGELFF. The chain joins TRBV6-5 to TRBJ2-2; TRBD2 might be the D (6 bases). There are 13 residues in the CDR3. The V gene's germline CDR1 is MNHEY and CDR2 SVGAGI. Trimming left V 6 bases short and J 3 bases short, with 8 bases between.

This clone was detected only a few times. This CDR3 is CASSSRDRASYGYTF. The CDR3 region has the DNA TGTGCCAGCAGCTCCCGGGACAGGGCCTCTTATGGCTACACCTTC. The rearrangement links TRBV11-2 to TRBJ1-2; 9 nucleotides line up with TRBD1. J was trimmed by 5 bases and V by 4 bases; bases with no gene match: 8. CDR3 length equals 15 residues. CDR1 and CDR2 from the germline V gene are SGHAT and FQNNGV.

V is TRBV19 and J is TRBJ2-1; tentatively, D is TRBD1 (8 bases). The CDR3 loop spans 15 amino acids. Germline values: CDR1 LNHDA, CDR2 SQIVND (reference sequence). Trimming shortened V by 5 bases and J by 12 bases, and 23 bases separated the two germline ends. CDR3 in amino acids: CASSLGGQGGLGQFF. CDR3 bases: TGTGCCAGTAGTCTCGGAGGACAGGGAGGGTTGGGGCAGTTCTTC.

This clone was picked up one time. V usage is TRBV6-5 and J usage is TRBJ1-2; the D gene is possibly TRBD1 (5 bases). Germline CDR1 MNHEY, CDR2 SVGAGI. This CDR3 has 15 amino acids. Trimming left V 2 bases short and J 4 bases short, with 14 bases between. CDR3 coding DNA: TGTGCCAGCAGTTACGCCAATCTCAGGGCCTATGGCTACACCTTC. Translation: CASSYANLRAYGYTF.

The chain carries TRBV2 and TRBJ2-7; unclear D gene. Germline CDR1 and CDR2: SNHLY and FYNNEI. Trimming pared 7 bases from V and 4 bases from J, leaving 20 bases between. The CDR3 is made up of 15 amino acids. The chain's CDR3 is CASIRPATEQYEQYF. CDR3 nucleotide sequence: TGTGCCAGCATACGTCCGGCGACGGAGCAATACGAGCAGTACTTC.